These T cell receptor beta chains were read from a single sample in a study of T cells in Graves' hyperthyroidism and ophthalmopathy. TCRdb passed the multiplex PCR reads through MiXCR, listing each CDR3 protein once. The table lists more than 300,000 distinct CDR3 sequences, roughly 14% of them singletons. The specimen sequenced was blood. The origin of the receptors is a woman aged 25 to 39 with Graves' ophthalmopathy. The conserved cysteine and the conserved F or W are not part of the CDR3 here. The D gene is left open where the match is weak. Clone size is not always given. Where it is, it says once, few, many or a class for expanded clones.

j_call: TRBJ2-5; d_call: -; clone_size: few; v_call: TRBV6-1; cdr3_aa: ACWSGPGETQY
j_call: TRBJ2-2; d_call: TRBD2; clone_size: many; v_call: TRBV11-1; cdr3_aa: ARIRAGLASGELF
j_call: TRBJ1-2; d_call: -; clone_size: few; v_call: TRBV27; cdr3_aa: ASSLKGVGYT
j_call: TRBJ1-4; d_call: -; clone_size: few; v_call: TRBV6-1; cdr3_aa: ASSSVGGTNEKLF
j_call: TRBJ1-3; d_call: -; clone_size: many; v_call: TRBV18; cdr3_aa: ASSPGLRFSGNTIY
j_call: TRBJ2-2; d_call: -; clone_size: few; v_call: TRBV9; cdr3_aa: ASSVGAGLPQIYTGELF
j_call: TRBJ1-2; d_call: -; clone_size: -; v_call: TRBV12-5; cdr3_aa: ASGLGTPEYGYT
j_call: TRBJ2-2; d_call: -; clone_size: many; v_call: TRBV19; cdr3_aa: ASSIGEGTGELF
j_call: TRBJ1-1; d_call: -; clone_size: many; v_call: TRBV6-6; cdr3_aa: ASSYSGGSEAF
j_call: TRBJ1-2; d_call: -; clone_size: many; v_call: TRBV6-1; cdr3_aa: ASRDPGYYGYT
j_call: TRBJ2-5; d_call: TRBD2; clone_size: many; v_call: TRBV28; cdr3_aa: ASRGPAAGGYKETQY
j_call: TRBJ1-1; d_call: -; clone_size: many; v_call: TRBV27; cdr3_aa: ASSLWGLNTEAF
j_call: TRBJ2-7; d_call: -; clone_size: many; v_call: TRBV6-2/TRBV6-3; cdr3_aa: ASSKGTGYEQY
j_call: TRBJ2-5; d_call: TRBD1; clone_size: -; v_call: TRBV6-1; cdr3_aa: ASSISGTGAPREY
j_call: TRBJ2-5; d_call: -; clone_size: many; v_call: TRBV20-1; cdr3_aa: SANSDYQETQY
j_call: TRBJ1-6; d_call: -; clone_size: few; v_call: TRBV7-8; cdr3_aa: ASSVQINSPLH
j_call: TRBJ2-1; d_call: -; clone_size: many; v_call: TRBV5-8; cdr3_aa: ASSQWQGPYNEQF
j_call: TRBJ2-7; d_call: -; clone_size: many; v_call: TRBV20-1; cdr3_aa: SAPGQRPYEQY
j_call: TRBJ1-5; d_call: -; clone_size: many; v_call: TRBV4-1; cdr3_aa: ASSQSGDPLNQPQH
j_call: TRBJ1-3; d_call: -; clone_size: many; v_call: TRBV5-1; cdr3_aa: ASSPGGSGNTIY
j_call: TRBJ2-1; d_call: TRBD2; clone_size: many; v_call: TRBV5-1; cdr3_aa: ASSLGTRDNEQF
j_call: TRBJ2-4; d_call: TRBD2; clone_size: few; v_call: TRBV20-1; cdr3_aa: SANLAGPYIQY
j_call: TRBJ1-6; d_call: TRBD1; clone_size: -; v_call: TRBV7-9; cdr3_aa: ASSLDRDRGSPLH
j_call: TRBJ2-2; d_call: -; clone_size: few; v_call: TRBV28; cdr3_aa: ASSFFPENTGELF
j_call: TRBJ2-1; d_call: -; clone_size: -; v_call: TRBV5-1; cdr3_aa: ASSPSPLGGRVNEQF
j_call: TRBJ1-1; d_call: TRBD1; clone_size: many; v_call: TRBV10-3; cdr3_aa: AISEGQGRENTEAF
j_call: TRBJ1-4; d_call: -; clone_size: few; v_call: TRBV6-2/TRBV6-3; cdr3_aa: ASSDYQGNEKLF
j_call: TRBJ1-3; d_call: -; clone_size: -; v_call: TRBV7-8; cdr3_aa: ASSFEGGFSGNTIY
j_call: TRBJ2-5; d_call: -; clone_size: -; v_call: TRBV5-4; cdr3_aa: ASRSSLSAKETQY
j_call: TRBJ1-5; d_call: -; clone_size: -; v_call: TRBV19; cdr3_aa: ASRYADNQPQH
j_call: TRBJ2-1; d_call: -; clone_size: few; v_call: TRBV4-1; cdr3_aa: AGSHENSISSYNEQF
j_call: TRBJ1-4; d_call: -; clone_size: many; v_call: TRBV2; cdr3_aa: ASSGGEIGEKLF
j_call: TRBJ1-4; d_call: -; clone_size: few; v_call: TRBV10-3; cdr3_aa: AISESITQTVNEKLF
j_call: TRBJ2-7; d_call: -; clone_size: -; v_call: TRBV9; cdr3_aa: ASSVGWDGFYEQY
j_call: TRBJ1-2; d_call: TRBD1; clone_size: many; v_call: TRBV28; cdr3_aa: ASSSYPGQGLAGYT
j_call: TRBJ2-1; d_call: -; clone_size: many; v_call: TRBV28; cdr3_aa: ASSFGADEQF
j_call: TRBJ1-1; d_call: -; clone_size: few; v_call: TRBV4-1; cdr3_aa: ASSNGLGNTEAF
j_call: TRBJ1-6; d_call: -; clone_size: -; v_call: TRBV19; cdr3_aa: ASSIDHGSPLH
j_call: TRBJ2-1; d_call: TRBD2; clone_size: many; v_call: TRBV2; cdr3_aa: ASDVVGGSRNEQF
j_call: TRBJ2-5; d_call: TRBD2; clone_size: many; v_call: TRBV20-1; cdr3_aa: SARTSGAQETQY
j_call: TRBJ2-7; d_call: -; clone_size: many; v_call: TRBV27; cdr3_aa: ASRGLRDISYEQY
j_call: TRBJ2-5; d_call: -; clone_size: -; v_call: TRBV28; cdr3_aa: ASSAAGQTQETQY
j_call: TRBJ2-3; d_call: -; clone_size: many; v_call: TRBV24-1; cdr3_aa: ATSHPFQGGTDTQY
j_call: TRBJ2-1; d_call: -; clone_size: -; v_call: TRBV27; cdr3_aa: ASPPTGSLLGQF
j_call: TRBJ2-1; d_call: -; clone_size: many; v_call: TRBV20-1; cdr3_aa: SAINWGEQF
j_call: TRBJ2-1; d_call: -; clone_size: many; v_call: TRBV2; cdr3_aa: ASSPTSRLNEQF
j_call: TRBJ2-6; d_call: -; clone_size: many; v_call: TRBV28; cdr3_aa: ASSLQSSGANVLT
j_call: TRBJ1-2; d_call: -; clone_size: few; v_call: TRBV28; cdr3_aa: AALQDWGGYT
j_call: TRBJ2-2; d_call: -; clone_size: many; v_call: TRBV2; cdr3_aa: ASKVDSRTGELF
j_call: TRBJ2-3; d_call: -; clone_size: many; v_call: TRBV11-2; cdr3_aa: ASSSEGRGSYTQY
j_call: TRBJ1-5; d_call: -; clone_size: few; v_call: TRBV7-9; cdr3_aa: ASSLAGGRGYQPQH
j_call: TRBJ1-1; d_call: -; clone_size: -; v_call: TRBV19; cdr3_aa: ASTKTGNTEAF
j_call: TRBJ2-2; d_call: -; clone_size: many; v_call: TRBV28; cdr3_aa: ASSPPGTLGELF
j_call: TRBJ2-3; d_call: TRBD1; clone_size: many; v_call: TRBV6-1; cdr3_aa: ASEQGQGAHTQY
j_call: TRBJ2-5; d_call: -; clone_size: many; v_call: TRBV3-1; cdr3_aa: ASSQDTGKTQY
j_call: TRBJ1-1; d_call: TRBD1; clone_size: many; v_call: TRBV30; cdr3_aa: AYTRGPGLEAF
j_call: TRBJ2-2; d_call: TRBD1; clone_size: many; v_call: TRBV20-1; cdr3_aa: SARRTGGRTGELF
j_call: TRBJ2-1; d_call: -; clone_size: -; v_call: TRBV9; cdr3_aa: ASSPPLVGLVIDEQS
j_call: TRBJ2-1; d_call: TRBD1; clone_size: -; v_call: TRBV29-1; cdr3_aa: SGQTGAYNEQF